This T cell receptor beta chain appears in the sequencing data of a study of T cell repertoires in cytomegalovirus infection. TCRdb itself ran the reads through MiXCR, one entry per CDR3 protein. This sample has 750,000 to 950,000 distinct CDR3 sequences; about 28% occur once, and the top ten carry around 13%. A remark on this clonotype: The antigen is unknown.

The clonotype was recovered from a human donor in good health (CMV status not recorded). Some clones in this sample may be carry-over from other donors' samples. The source material was cultured CD8+ T cells from PBMCs, sampled from culture after CMV antigen stimulation.

In DNA, the CDR3 is TGTGCCAGCAGGAGGGGGGAACGCACAGATACGCAGTATTTT. Translation gives CASRRGERTDTQYF. This chain uses TRBV2 with TRBJ2-3; the D call may be TRBD1 or TRBD2 (6 bases each). This CDR3 is 14 amino acids long. Germline V gene data show CDR1 as SNHLY and CDR2 as FYNNEI. V was cut by 6 bases and J by 1 base, with 11 bases left in between.